This TCR beta chain comes out of a study of blood T cells in healthy people across ages (dated by TCRdb to between 2014 and 2016). About the full investigation: In model experiments, roughly one uniquely barcoded TCR beta cDNA molecule per two T cells was captured by template switching. Age-related changes in TCR beta repertoire diversity were measured in the study by deep sequencing normalized with unique cDNA molecular identifiers. To avoid experimental bias, donors of different ages were spread randomly across the sequencing lanes. The study analyzed two additional independent replicas of 1 million unique cDNA reads from the same blood draw for two donors, one aged 18 to 29 and one aged 80 or older. The donors were divided into four age groups: young (average around 15 years), middle-aged (about 39), aged (under 70) and long-lived (roughly 82). Beyond this particular receptor, the publication reports: Compared with the aged group, the long-lived group had more naive CD4+ T cells, fewer expanded clones and increased TCR diversity, suggesting age selection. The percentage of naive T cells measured by flow cytometry correlated strongly with observed TCR beta diversity. As age increased, observed TCR beta diversity per million T cells dropped in a roughly linear way, and a significant reduction was already evident by age roughly 40. Because donor CMV infection status was unknown, age-related changes in expanded clonotypes were potentially confounded. Estimates of total diversity from one million sequenced T cells were regarded as lower bounds and underestimates. Because profiling used bulk unsorted PBMCs, naive and antigen-experienced compartments could not be compared conclusively.

Donors were about 36 systemically healthy Caucasian individuals from Russia aged roughly 6 to 90 years. Around 10 milliliters of peripheral blood were collected from each donor into EDTA-treated Vacutainer tubes. Ficoll-Paque density-gradient centrifugation was used to isolate PBMCs, with at least 7 million per sample. Total RNA, at least 5 micrograms per sample, was extracted from PBMCs with Trizol reagent. The percentages of naive CD45RAhigh/CD27high T cells were determined by flow cytometry on a PBMC aliquot from every donor. As for this clonotype: Its cognate antigen has yet to be identified. No quality values exist for individual bases; no much larger clone is one base distant.

The library relied on 5' RACE. TCRdb records Illumina HiSeq 2500 as the sequencer. The second PCR ran for about 6 to 12 cycles and used a J-beta primer mix along with a sample-barcoded 5' primer. Each TCR beta cDNA molecule received a unique molecular identifier from a template-switch 5' adaptor carrying 12 random nucleotides. Each sample yielded at least 2.5 million CDR3-containing paired-end reads. First-strand cDNA synthesis was performed from all RNA using the Mint cDNA synthesis kit, with priming by a TRBC-specific oligonucleotide. All cDNA was treated with uracil-DNA glycosylase and then went through a first 18-cycle PCR with the universal primers M1SS and BC2_uni_R. The authors' pipeline ran thus. Normalization of each sample was performed by random selection of 1 million high-quality reads, each carrying a distinct molecular identifier. Instead of being binned into consensus sequences, reads with shared molecular identifiers were discarded. CDR3 identification, clonotype clustering and error correction used MiTCR with a Q25 quality threshold and the strictest error-elimination algorithm. A nonparametric unseen species model with Euler transformation was used to estimate lower-bound total TCR beta diversity. TCRdb cleaned the public reads at Q25 with fastp, built clones with MiXCR and kept in-frame beta chains. Entries that share a CDR3 protein sequence are merged under the most common genes and DNA. These V and J calls rely on TCRdb rather than the paper's analysis. The sample table contains about 800,000 distinct CDR3 sequences; only one count was recorded for roughly 60% of them. The ten most abundant clones make up 20% to 25% of the sample.

The CDR3 goes from the cysteine to the phenylalanine over 13 residues. This entry keeps only the CDR3 DNA: 39 bases, framed from base 1. The germline V gene supplies CDR1 LGHNA and CDR2 YSLEER. Deletion took 0 bases off V and 8 bases off J, with a span of 10 bases between the germline ends. The sequence was collected from a young man in good health. Sequencing used blood. The V gene is TRBV4-3 and the J gene is TRBJ1-1; tentative D gene TRBD1, with 6 bases matching. The DNA sequence is as follows: TGCGCCAGCAGCCAAGACACCGGGACAGAAGCTTTCTTT. Its translation reads: CASSQDTGTEAFF.